One and the same sample provided the 18 T cell receptor beta chains below, sequenced in a study of early stage breast cancer tumors. The protocol was immunoSEQ multiplex PCR, while the TCRdb copy is restricted to in-frame clones and leaves out a portion. There are 25,000 to 30,000 clones in the sample; roughly 80% occur only once, and about 12% lies in the top ten. Sequenced sample: blood. These receptors originate from a person between 60 and 69 years old with breast cancer.

This chain links TRBV27 with TRBJ2-5; D possibly corresponds to TRBD2 (5 bases). The germline V gene has CDR1 MNHEY and CDR2 SMNVEV (reference sequence). CDR3 size: 13 residues. Trimming cost V 6 bases and J 3 bases, with 11 bases left between them. The CDR3 coding sequence is TGTGCCAGCAGCCGCGGGTTCGAAGAGACCCAGTACTTC. It specifies CASSRGFEETQYF.

The chain joins TRBV6-6 to TRBJ2-7, with D tentatively TRBD1 (6 bases). V lost 5 bases and J lost 0, with 8 bases in between. CDR1 and CDR2 (germline): MNHNY, SVGAGI (reference sequence). There are 13 residues in the CDR3. CDR3 sequence (DNA): TGTGCCAGCAGTAGGGGGAACTCCTACGAGCAGTACTTC. It is translated as CASSRGNSYEQYF.

The CDR3: CASSHQWTGNYGYTF. The CDR3 DNA reads as TGTGCCAGCAGCCATCAGTGGACGGGAAACTATGGCTACACCTTC. This chain connects TRBV5-4 to TRBJ1-2; D is ambiguous. V lost 4 bases and J lost 2, with 15 bases in between. The CDR3 spans 15 residues. Germline values: CDR1 SGHNT, CDR2 YYREEE (reference sequence).

The chain joins TRBV5-8 to TRBJ2-1; tentatively, D is TRBD2 (5 bases). CDR3 size: 13 residues. Trimming shortened V by 3 bases and J by 4 bases, and 8 bases separated the two germline ends. Germline assignment: CDR1 SGHTS and CDR2 YDEGEE. As DNA, the CDR3 is TGTGCCAGCAGCTCCGGACTTTACAATGAGCAGTTCTTC. It yields the protein CASSSGLYNEQFF.

This clone was detected a few times. The V gene is TRBV6-6, the J gene TRBJ1-1; tentative D call: TRBD1 (6 bases). Trimming removed 4 bases at V and 1 base at J, with 7 bases between. The CDR3 is 13 amino acids. Germline V gives CDR1 MNHNY, CDR2 SVGAGI (reference sequence). CDR3 sequence reads: CASSWDKNTEAFF. DNA for the CDR3: TGTGCCAGCAGTTGGGACAAGAACACTGAAGCTTTCTTT.

V is TRBV6-6 and J is TRBJ1-4, with TRBD1 matching 7 bases. Germline V gene lookup returns CDR1 MNHNY and CDR2 SVGAGI (reference sequence). CDR3 length: 15 amino acids. The ends lost 4 bases at V and 8 bases at J; junction bases unmatched: 10. CDR3 sequence reads: CASSFDRQGSEKLFF. The CDR3 region has the DNA TGTGCCAGCAGTTTCGATAGACAGGGATCAGAAAAACTGTTTTTT.

The chain joins TRBV11-3 to TRBJ2-7; 8 nucleotides agree with TRBD2. The V and J ends lost 4 bases and 2 bases, in that order; junction bases with no gene match: 10. The CDR3 length is 16 residues. Germline assignment: CDR1 SGHNT and CDR2 YENEEA. CDR3: CASSSRLASGPYEQYF. CDR3 nucleotides: TGTGCCAGCAGCTCTCGACTAGCGTCAGGCCCCTACGAGCAGTACTTC.

The rearrangement joins TRBV18 to TRBJ2-1; 8 nucleotides align to TRBD2. The CDR3 consists of 15 residues. The germline V gene encodes CDR1 KGHSH and CDR2 LQKENI. V gave up 6 bases and J gave up 2 bases; unmatched junction bases: 6. Written as DNA, the CDR3 is TGTGCCAGCTCTCCTTCGGGGGGGGCCTACAATGAGCAGTTCTTC. It encodes CASSPSGGAYNEQFF. The full variable domain, rest sourced from reference TRBV18 and TRBJ2-1, is NAGVMQNPRHLVRRRGQEARLRCSPMKGHSHVYWYRQLPEEGLKFMVYLQKENIIDESGMPKERFSAEFPKEGPSILRIQQVVRGDSAAYFCASSPSGGAYNEQFFGPGTRLTVL.

The rearrangement uses TRBV18 and TRBJ2-2; 9 bases are shared with TRBD1. The trim removed 3 bases at V and 2 bases at J, leaving 4 bases unmatched. The CDR3 has 16 amino acids. Germline V gene lookup returns CDR1 KGHSH and CDR2 LQKENI. CDR3 in amino acids: CASSPKGQGNTGELFF. The CDR3 DNA reads TGTGCCAGCTCACCGAAGGGACAGGGAAACACCGGGGAGCTGTTTTTT.

This clone was picked up one time. The gene calls are TRBV2 and TRBJ1-2; no clear D gene. V was trimmed by 4 bases and J by 7 bases, leaving 16 bases between them. This CDR3 comprises 14 residues. Germline V gene sequence: CDR1 SNHLY, CDR2 FYNNEI. The CDR3 sequence is CASSATAGLAGYTF. In DNA form, the CDR3 reads TGTGCCAGCAGTGCAACCGCCGGCTTAGCTGGCTACACCTTC.

Notes on this clone: One end of the junction fails to match germline, which may point to a read error. The chain has TRBV18 and TRBJ2-5; 14 nucleotides agree with TRBD2. This CDR3 spans 16 amino acids. Germline-derived CDR1 and CDR2 are KGHSH and LQKENI. The CDR3 here is CASSPPGLAGEETQYF. In DNA form, the CDR3 reads TGTGCCAGCTCCCCACCGGGACTAGCGGGGGAGGAGACCCAGTACTTC.

The chain links TRBV19 to TRBJ2-1; 8 nucleotides align to TRBD2. Germline CDR1 LNHDA, CDR2 SQIVND (reference sequence). The CDR3 has 16 residues. The V and J ends lost 10 bases and 0 bases, in that order; junction bases with no gene match: 11. The CDR3 DNA sequence: TGTGCCACCCGCCCGGGGGGGATAAGCTCCTACAATGAGCAGTTCTTC. The encoded protein is CATRPGGISSYNEQFF.

J is TRBJ1-1 and V is TRBV5-1; TRBD1 aligns across 10 bases. The V and J ends lost 1 base and 7 bases, in that order; junction bases with no gene match: 7. Germline V gene lookup returns CDR1 SGHRS and CDR2 YFSETQ. The CDR3 runs 15 residues. CDR3 bases: TGCGCCAGCAGCTTGATTGGACAGGGGGAAGGTGAAGCTTTCTTT. It encodes CASSLIGQGEGEAFF.

This clone was found once. The chain employs TRBV4-2 and TRBJ2-5; tentatively, D is TRBD2 (7 bases). V gave up 0 bases and J gave up 5 bases, with 22 bases separating them. Germline lookup yields CDR1 LGHNA and CDR2 YNFKEQ. The CDR3 totals 18 residues. CDR3 DNA sequence: TGTGCCAGCAGCCAAGAAAGGGGGTTGGGCTACGGGGGGGAGACCCAGTACTTC. Protein: CASSQERGLGYGGETQYF.

This clone has just a few counts. The chain uses TRBV7-2 and TRBJ2-7, with D possibly matching TRBD2 (5 bases). V lost 3 bases and J lost 4, with 10 bases in between. Looked up from germline, CDR1 is SGHTA and CDR2 is FQGNSA. The length of the CDR3 is 13 residues. DNA of the CDR3: TGTGCCAGCAGCTTTGACGGAGGTTACGAGCAGTACTTC. This translates into CASSFDGGYEQYF.

The chain links TRBV7-9 to TRBJ2-6, with TRBD2 matching 8 bases. Trimming at V came to 5 bases and at J to 0 bases, leaving 6 bases not matched to a gene. The length of the CDR3 is 17 residues. In germline, CDR1 is SEHNR, CDR2 FQNEAQ (reference sequence). CDR3 nucleotides: TGTGCCAGCAGCGTTAGCGGGGCGAACTCTGGGGCCAACGTCCTGACTTTC. Translated, it gives CASSVSGANSGANVLTF. Full variable domain (missing parts from reference TRBV7-9 and TRBJ2-6): DTGVSQNPRHKITKRGQNVTFRCDPISEHNRLYWYRQTLGQGPEFLTYFQNEAQLEKSRLLSDRFSAERPKGSFSTLEIQRTEQGDSAMYLCASSVSGANSGANVLTFGAGSRLTVL.

The rearrangement links TRBV30 to TRBJ2-7; 9 bases map to TRBD1. The CDR3 sequence is 14 residues long. The V gene end was trimmed by 3 bases and the J gene end by 6 bases; junction bases not matched to a gene: 9. The V gene's germline CDR1 is GTSNPN and CDR2 SVGIG (reference sequence). The DNA of the CDR3 is TGTGCCTGGAGGGCGGGGACAGGGTTTACCGAGCAGTACTTC. Translating gives CAWRAGTGFTEQYF.

The chain combines TRBV9 with TRBJ2-5; possible D gene TRBD1, 6 bases. Trimming shortened V by 3 bases and J by 2 bases, and 8 bases separated the two germline ends. The length of the CDR3 is 13 residues. Per the germline V gene, CDR1 is SGDLS and CDR2 is YYNGEE. The CDR3 protein is CASSDGTQETQYF. As DNA, the CDR3 is TGTGCCAGCAGCGATGGGACACAAGAGACCCAGTACTTC.